The present T cell receptor (beta chain) was sequenced within a study of blood T cell repertoires in COVID-19. Study overall: COVID-19 samples collected from the United States, Italy and Spain covered acute and convalescent phases. PBMCs, B-cell-depleted T cells, or T cells provided the cDNA or gDNA that made up the material.

Source study methods: How many nucleated cells were present was estimated from reference gene primer amplification. This table comes from immunoSEQ multiplex PCR, and its TCRdb copy is limited to in-frame clones, with some not included. V, J and clone size are those of that table, while D and trimming were read from the DNA. Among 65,000 to 85,000 clones listed, 78% were seen once. The sequenced material came from peripheral blood. The sequence came from a human donor in a cohort sampled during active COVID-19.

Here the CDR3 DNA reads TGTGCCAGCAGCCCTCCAGGGCTCACTGAAGCTTTCTTT. Amino acid sequence: CASSPPGLTEAFF. This rearrangement joins TRBV7-9 to TRBJ1-1, with a weak D call TRBD1 (5 bases). CDR3 length equals 13 residues. Trimming stripped 5 bases from V and 4 bases from J, with 11 bases between. CDR1 is SEHNR and CDR2 is FQNEAQ in the germline V gene (reference sequence).